This T cell receptor beta chain is drawn from a study of OX40 agonist ivuxolimab in advanced cancers. Study results and caveats: Low levels of normalized T-cell clonal expansion also appeared in some nonresponders.

On this clone: Its matching antigen is unknown.

Germline CDR1 is SGHRS and CDR2 is YFSETQ. The CDR3 is made up of 13 amino acids. Data came from immunoSEQ multiplex PCR; TCRdb stores just in-frame clones and leaves some out. In the table there are roughly 93,000 clones, 91% of which are singletons. The J gene is TRBJ2-5, the V gene TRBV5-1, with a possible D match to TRBD2 (6 bases). The DNA end is a closer match to TRBJ2-7, so the J assignment may be wrong. This clonotype was obtained from an adult with an advanced solid tumor such as melanoma, head and neck, liver or kidney cancer. The sample in question was CD4+ or CD8+ T cells sorted from blood, obtained in a trial of the OX40 agonist ivuxolimab. The CDR3 nucleotides are TGCGCCAGCAGCCCGGGGACTTACTACGAGCAGTACTTC. Translated, it gives CASSPGTYYEQYF.